A single sample is the source of the 14 T cell receptor beta chains below, sequenced in a study of cytomegalovirus exposure and HLA in healthy donors (dated 2017 in TCRdb). The library was prepared using the immunoSEQ multiplex PCR assay. For the multiplex PCR, a mixture combining 60 forward primers for TCR Vbeta segments and 13 reverse primers for TCR Jbeta segments was used. This is the immuneACCESS table as TCRdb keeps it, with only in-frame sequences that have V and J called. A part of the clones is gone; compared with another copy, unresolved V genes explain less than half, and the rest is unexplained. The sample includes under 200,000 clones, with over 70% observed a single time. The top ten constitute roughly 6.4% of the sample. Input material: PBMCs. These receptors were obtained from a woman in her 40s in good health and CMV-seropositive.

The chain couples TRBV15 to TRBJ2-2, with TRBD1 identical over 7 bases. The length of the CDR3 is 15 residues. V trimming: 0 bases; J trimming: 5 bases; junction bases outside the gene matches: 3. Germline values: CDR1 LNHNV, CDR2 YYDKDF (reference sequence). The CDR3 is CATSREGQTTGELFF. The CDR3 DNA reads TGTGCCACCAGCAGAGAGGGACAGACTACCGGGGAGCTGTTTTTT.

The rearrangement joins TRBV7-9 to TRBJ2-1; 12 bases line up with TRBD2. Germline lookup yields CDR1 SEHNR and CDR2 FQNEAQ (reference sequence). Trimming took 6 bases from V and 7 from J; bases not matched to a gene: 10. This CDR3 region has 16 residues. This CDR3 is CASSSLTSGGGNEQFF. In DNA, the CDR3 is TGTGCCAGCAGTTCCTTGACTAGCGGGGGAGGGAATGAGCAGTTCTTC.

The chain is built from TRBV5-1 and TRBJ1-2; tentative D call: TRBD1 (6 bases). Trimming took 4 bases from V and 5 from J, leaving 15 bases between them. Germline values: CDR1 SGHRS, CDR2 YFSETQ. The CDR3 totals 14 residues. The CDR3 here is CASSKGDTEYGYTF. In DNA, the CDR3 is TGCGCCAGCAGCAAAGGGGACACCGAATATGGCTACACCTTC. Full variable domain (missing parts from reference TRBV5-1 and TRBJ1-2): KAGVTQTPRYLIKTRGQQVTLSCSPISGHRSVSWYQQTPGQGLQFLFEYFSETQRNKGNFPGRFSGRQFSNSRSEMNVSTLELGDSALYLCASSKGDTEYGYTFGSGTRLTVV.

This chain joins TRBV19 and TRBJ2-2, with 7 bases matching TRBD2. Trimming cost V 2 bases and J 3 bases; bases outside gene matches: 6. Germline CDR1 and CDR2: LNHDA and SQIVND (reference sequence). The CDR3 is 16 amino acids. CDR3 bases: TGTGCCAGTAGTATACCAAGCGGGGCGGACACCGGGGAGCTGTTTTTT. It specifies CASSIPSGADTGELFF.

The chain links TRBV6-5 to TRBJ2-1, with D maybe TRBD2 (5 bases). This CDR3 has 14 amino acids. Trimming pared 5 bases from V and 9 bases from J, leaving 17 bases between. The germline gives CDR1 MNHEY, CDR2 SVGAGI. CDR3 nucleotides: TGTGCCAGCAGTGAGGTAGCCGGGGTGGGTGAGCAGTTCTTC. Translating it yields CASSEVAGVGEQFF.

The chain is built from TRBV29-1 and TRBJ1-4; D gene unclear. The CDR3 is 12 amino acids. Germline loops: CDR1 SQVTM, CDR2 ANQGSEA. Trimming shortened V by 1 base and J by 8 bases, and 8 bases separated the two germline ends. This CDR3 reads CSVEGPGEKLFF. The CDR3 coding sequence is TGCAGCGTTGAAGGTCCAGGAGAAAAACTGTTTTTT.

This clone was detected once. The J gene is TRBJ2-5, the V gene TRBV9; 7 positions match TRBD2. J lost 1 base, V lost 6 bases, and 9 bases had no gene match. The CDR3 loop spans 15 amino acids. The germline CDR1 and CDR2 sequences are SGDLS and YYNGEE. The CDR3 reads CASTASGGPQETQYF. In nucleotides, the CDR3 is TGTGCCAGCACCGCTAGCGGTGGGCCCCAAGAGACCCAGTACTTC.

The chain recombines TRBV19 with TRBJ1-1; perhaps TRBD1 as D (5 bases). Trimming cost V 5 bases and J 4 bases, with 11 bases left between them. This CDR3 has 13 residues. CDR1 is LNHDA, CDR2 SQIVND, per germline (reference sequence). The CDR3 loop reads CASSRDFSTEAFF. The CDR3 coding sequence is TGTGCCAGTAGTCGGGACTTTAGCACTGAAGCTTTCTTT.

This clone was detected a few times. The chain is built from TRBV5-6 and TRBJ1-2; D is ambiguous. Germline V gene data show CDR1 as SGHDT and CDR2 as YYEEEE. CDR3 length equals 14 residues. Trimming shortened V by 0 bases and J by 4 bases, and 10 bases separated the two germline ends. The CDR3 reads CASSLGQSLYGYTF. Written as DNA, the CDR3 is TGTGCCAGCAGCTTGGGGCAGTCCCTCTATGGCTACACCTTC.

The chain joins TRBV19 to TRBJ1-2; 8 bases map to TRBD1. V lost 8 bases and J lost 3; bases outside the gene matches: 8. CDR3 length: 14 amino acids. In germline, CDR1 is LNHDA, CDR2 SQIVND (reference sequence). The CDR3 DNA sequence: TGTGCCAGTCGGACAGGGAATCTTCACTATGGCTACACCTTC. It codes for CASRTGNLHYGYTF. Variable domain in full (rest from reference TRBV19 and TRBJ1-2): DGGITQSPKYLFRKEGQNVTLSCEQNLNHDAMYWYRQDPGQGLRLIYYSQIVNDFQKGDIAEGYSVSREKKESFPLTVTSAQKNPTAFYLCASRTGNLHYGYTFGSGTRLTVV.

In this sample, this clone turned up a few times. The V call is TRBV18, the J call TRBJ2-7; 12 nucleotides line up with TRBD2. Looked up from germline, CDR1 is KGHSH and CDR2 is LQKENI. This CDR3 spans 16 amino acids. V gave up 3 bases and J gave up 2 bases; unmatched junction bases: 5. The CDR3 loop is CASSPLPSGGAYEQYF. The CDR3 coding sequence is TGTGCCAGCTCACCCCTACCTAGCGGGGGGGCCTACGAGCAGTACTTC. The entire variable domain, with the rest obtained from reference TRBV18 and TRBJ2-7, is as follows: NAGVMQNPRHLVRRRGQEARLRCSPMKGHSHVYWYRQLPEEGLKFMVYLQKENIIDESGMPKERFSAEFPKEGPSILRIQQVVRGDSAAYFCASSPLPSGGAYEQYFGPGTRLTVT.

The V call is TRBV9, the J call TRBJ2-5, with D possibly matching TRBD1 (6 bases). The germline CDR1 and CDR2 sequences are SGDLS and YYNGEE. Trimming took 3 bases from V and 2 from J, leaving 17 bases between them. The CDR3 length is 16 residues. CDR3 loop: CASSGGGGVGQETQYF. The CDR3 DNA sequence: TGTGCCAGCAGCGGAGGGGGTGGTGTAGGTCAAGAGACCCAGTACTTC.

The CDR3 region is CASQDRASPLHF. Here the CDR3 DNA reads TGTGCCAGCCAAGACAGGGCTTCACCCCTCCACTTT. The chain is built from TRBV28 and TRBJ1-6; 7 bases map to TRBD1. This CDR3 region has 12 residues. The V gene's germline CDR1 is MDHEN and CDR2 SYDVKM. Germline trimming cut 8 bases from V and 9 bases from J; bases unmatched to any gene: 4.

The chain combines TRBV28 with TRBJ1-5; the D gene is possibly TRBD1 (5 bases). This CDR3 is built from 14 residues. Trimming took 7 bases from V and 2 from J, leaving 12 bases between them. Germline lookup yields CDR1 MDHEN and CDR2 SYDVKM. CDR3 loop: CASIRGNGNQPQHF. DNA of the CDR3: TGTGCCAGCATTCGGGGGAACGGCAATCAGCCCCAGCATTTT.